A selection of T cell receptor beta chains follows, all from one sample in a study of blood T cell repertoires in COVID-19. The assay was immunoSEQ multiplex PCR, and TCRdb's table has in-frame clones only and misses some. Of 200,000 to 300,000 clones listed, approximately 90% were seen once; the top ten hold roughly 6.7%. Sample: peripheral blood. Source of these receptors: a woman in her twenties or thirties with COVID-19, enrolled during active disease. CDR3s include the opening cysteine and the closing phenylalanine or tryptophan. Fields, in order: clone size, D gene, V gene, J gene, CDR3 DNA, CDR3 protein. A D gene is named only where the DNA matches it firmly. Expanded clones are given a class, and other clones once, few, many or no size at all.

>-|TRBD1|TRBV7-9|TRBJ2-1
TGTGCCAGCAGCTACCGGACAGGGCCCAGCTCCTACAATGAGCAGTTCTTC
CASSYRTGPSSYNEQFF
>-|-|TRBV5-6|TRBJ1-6
TGTGCCAGCAGCTTTGCCGCGGAGAGCTCCTATAATTCACCCCTCCACTTT
CASSFAAESSYNSPLHF
>-|-|TRBV19|TRBJ2-1
TGTGCCAGTAGTATCTCTAGTAACAATGAGCAGTTCTTC
CASSISSNNEQFF
>-|TRBD2|TRBV5-1|TRBJ2-2
TGCGCCAGCAGCTTCACGGGGGGGCCGAGTACCGGGGAGCTGTTTTTT
CASSFTGGPSTGELFF
>-|-|TRBV6-1|TRBJ2-3
TGTGCCAGCAGTGACAGTTTCACAACCCGCACAGATACGCAGTATTTT
CASSDSFTTRTDTQYF
>-|-|TRBV11-2|TRBJ1-3
TGTGCCAGCAGCTTAGAGGCCGTCTCTGGAAACACCATATATTTT
CASSLEAVSGNTIYF
>-|-|TRBV28|TRBJ2-5
TGTGCCAGCAGCCCTCTTACCGGGGAGACCCAGTACTTC
CASSPLTGETQYF
>-|-|TRBV6-5|TRBJ1-2
TGTGCCAGCAGTTATACGTACTCAAGGGGGAGCGGCTACACCTTC
CASSYTYSRGSGYTF
>-|TRBD1|TRBV2|TRBJ2-7
TGTGCCAGTGACAGGGGGCCCCACGAGCAGTACTTC
CASDRGPHEQYF
>-|TRBD1|TRBV18|TRBJ1-5
TGTGCCAGCTCACCCCAGGGGGAGAATCAGCCCCAGCATTTT
CASSPQGENQPQHF
>-|-|TRBV5-1|TRBJ2-3
TGCGCCAGCAGCCCTCAACCTTCGCTAGGAGATACGCAGTATTTT
CASSPQPSLGDTQYF
>-|TRBD2|TRBV29-1|TRBJ2-1
TGCAGCGTTGGGGGACTAGCGGGCAATGAGCAGTTCTTC
CSVGGLAGNEQFF
>-|TRBD1|TRBV5-1|TRBJ1-2
TGCGCCAGCAGCCAAGGGACAGGCCAGACGAACTATGGCTACACCTTC
CASSQGTGQTNYGYTF
>-|-|TRBV4-2|TRBJ2-5
TGTGCCAGCAGCCAAGGTTTGCGGGGAAACCAAGAGACCCAGTACTTC
CASSQGLRGNQETQYF
>few|-|TRBV2|TRBJ1-4
TGTGCCAGCAGCCGGTTAGCGTTGGGGAATGAAAAACTGTTTTTT
CASSRLALGNEKLFF
>-|-|TRBV28|TRBJ2-3
TGTGCCAGCAGTTTATTACGGCAGACTAGCACAGATACGCAGTATTTT
CASSLLRQTSTDTQYF